This TCR beta chain was retrieved from a study of identifying expanded T cells in peripheral blood. Germline V gene data show CDR1 as GTSNPN and CDR2 as SVGIG (reference sequence). This CDR3 spans 13 amino acids. V lost 7 bases, J lost 6 bases, and 19 bases lay in between. Assay used: immunoSEQ multiplex PCR; TCRdb lists only in-frame clones, some missing. The data hold 65,000 to 95,000 clones, with 85% to 90% observed a single time. The chain has TRBV30 and TRBJ2-7; D is tentatively TRBD1 or TRBD2 (8 bases each). The source is a person between 18 and 75 years old in good health. Source material: blood. CDR3 amino acids: CAYDRGLVSEQYF. The CDR3 region has the DNA TGTGCCTATGACAGGGGACTAGTTTCCGAGCAGTACTTC. Full variable domain (missing parts from reference TRBV30 and TRBJ2-7): SQTIHQWPATLVQPVGSPLSLECTVEGTSNPNLYWYRQAAGRGLQLLFYSVGIGQISSEVPQNLSASRPQDRQFILSSKKLLLSDSGFYLCAYDRGLVSEQYFGPGTRLTVT.